Given below is one T cell receptor beta chain in context. These data are taken from a study of blood T cell repertoires in COVID-19. Study details: Nucleic acid was either cDNA or gDNA, and it came from T cells, B-cell-depleted T cells, or PBMCs.

The V gene end was trimmed by 4 bases and the J gene end by 2 bases; junction bases not matched to a gene: 5. The germline V gene has CDR1 LGHNA and CDR2 YNFKEQ. The CDR3 is 17 residues long. The data were produced by immunoSEQ multiplex PCR, yet TCRdb's version contains in-frame clones alone and is incomplete. The sample lists a few hundred thousand clones; about 91% were seen once. V and J are TRBV4-2 and TRBJ2-5; 15 bases are a match to TRBD2. This receptor was taken from a middle-aged woman who had recovered from COVID-19. Sequencing was performed on peripheral blood. CDR3 sequence: CASSPGLAGGLQETQYF. CDR3 nucleotides: TGTGCCAGCAGCCCGGGACTAGCGGGGGGCCTGCAAGAGACCCAGTACTTC.